One sample yielded the 31 T cell receptor beta chains listed below, sequenced in a study of monozygotic twins with inflammatory bowel disease. One entry per CDR3 protein, without DNA, is what TCRdb gives after re-calling the 5' RACE reads. The ten top clones account for 1% to 1.5%, within a sample of 150,000 or so distinct CDR3 sequences. Sequencing was performed on blood. These receptors all come from a human donor with ulcerative colitis or Crohn's disease, or a healthy co-twin of an affected twin (not recorded which).

The genes are TRBV7-3 and TRBJ2-1. Germline assignment: CDR1 SGHTA and CDR2 FQGTGA. The CDR3 loop spans 14 amino acids. The CDR3 protein is CASSLVLHSDEQFF.

CDR3 in amino acids: CASSEPLVDSNEKLFF. The chain recombines TRBV7-9 with TRBJ1-4; TCRdb picks TRBD1, but there is no DNA to check that call. Per the germline V gene, CDR1 is SEHNR and CDR2 is FQNEAQ (reference sequence). The CDR3 consists of 16 residues.

The genes are TRBV20-1 and TRBJ2-2. Germline assignment: CDR1 DFQATT and CDR2 SNEGSKA (reference sequence). CDR3 length equals 15 residues. The CDR3: CSARDLFENTGELFF.

The V and J genes are TRBV12-3 or TRBV12-4 and TRBJ2-7; TCRdb's D call of TRBD2 is untestable without DNA. The length of the CDR3 is 14 residues. The CDR3 protein is CASSLGARRDEQYF.

V gene TRBV20-1 combines with J gene TRBJ2-1; checking the TCRdb D call of TRBD2 is not possible without DNA. This CDR3 has 16 residues. In germline, CDR1 is DFQATT, CDR2 SNEGSKA (reference sequence). CDR3 residues: CSASGLAGDSYNEQFF.

The chain employs TRBV5-1 and TRBJ1-3. The germline CDR1 and CDR2 sequences are SGHRS and YFSETQ. The CDR3 covers 13 residues. The CDR3 spells CASSLNRGNTIYF.

This chain joins TRBV20-1 and TRBJ2-2; TCRdb selects TRBD2, and the lack of DNA leaves this call unchecked. CDR1 and CDR2 from the germline V gene are DFQATT and SNEGSKA (reference sequence). The length of the CDR3 is 15 residues. The CDR3 here is CSASSGRAIEGELFF.

V gene TRBV27 combines with J gene TRBJ2-3; TCRdb indicates TRBD2, and absent DNA this call remains unverified. The CDR3 loop spans 14 amino acids. CDR1 and CDR2 from the germline V gene are MNHEY and SMNVEV (reference sequence). CDR3 loop: CASSWIAREDTQYF.

The CDR3 loop is CASIQGQGSYNEQFF. V is TRBV6-1 and J is TRBJ2-1; the D call from TCRdb, TRBD1, cannot be confirmed without DNA. CDR1 is MNHNS and CDR2 is SASEGT in the germline V gene. The CDR3 extends over 15 amino acids.

CDR3 sequence reads: CASSPAAGRLRNEQFF. This chain joins TRBV7-8 and TRBJ2-1; checking the TCRdb D call of TRBD1 is not possible without DNA. This CDR3 spans 16 amino acids. Germline CDR1 SGHVS, CDR2 FQNEAQ.

V gene TRBV28 combines with J gene TRBJ2-3; TCRdb names TRBD2, which stays unverified in the absence of DNA. This CDR3 comprises 14 residues. Germline loops: CDR1 MDHEN, CDR2 SYDVKM. This CDR3 reads CASSSGRASDTQYF.

The genes are TRBV10-3 and TRBJ2-3. The germline gives CDR1 ENHRY, CDR2 SYGVKD. The CDR3 extends over 14 amino acids. CDR3 region: CAISDTIYTDTQYF.

The chain carries TRBV30 and TRBJ2-1; TCRdb's D gene call, TRBD1, goes unchecked for lack of DNA. CDR3 size: 14 residues. Germline CDR1 GTSNPN, CDR2 SVGIG (reference sequence). CDR3 residues: CAWSPGNNYNEQFF.

CDR3 region: CSARGQPNEKLFF. The V and J genes are TRBV20-1 and TRBJ1-4; TCRdb gives TRBD1 as the D gene, but with no DNA this cannot be confirmed. The CDR3 contains 13 residues. In germline, CDR1 is DFQATT, CDR2 SNEGSKA (reference sequence).

The V gene is TRBV24-1, the J gene TRBJ2-3; TCRdb's D call, TRBD1, is unchecked because there is no DNA. The CDR3 spans 16 residues. Germline V CDR1 and CDR2: KGHDR, SFDVKD. The CDR3 spells CATSDWEDSGTDTQYF.

The CDR3 loop reads CAISEMRTSTDTQYF. The chain is built from TRBV10-3 and TRBJ2-3. This CDR3 comprises 15 residues. Germline assignment: CDR1 ENHRY and CDR2 SYGVKD.

The chain uses TRBV12-3 or TRBV12-4 and TRBJ1-2; TCRdb proposes TRBD1, but this gene call is untestable without DNA. The CDR3 covers 13 residues. CDR3 loop: CASSLTVAGGYTF.

The chain recombines TRBV10-3 with TRBJ2-4; TCRdb calls TRBD1, which cannot be checked without DNA. This CDR3 spans 18 amino acids. CDR1 ENHRY and CDR2 SYGVKD come from the germline V gene. Here the CDR3 reads CAISDYSLRASTADIQYF.

The genes are TRBV12-3 or TRBV12-4 and TRBJ2-7; absent DNA, TCRdb's TRBD1 call cannot be checked. This CDR3 contains 14 residues. CDR3 protein: CASSPAGQGYEQYF.

The chain uses TRBV27 and TRBJ1-1. This CDR3 comprises 13 residues. Germline CDR1 and CDR2: MNHEY and SMNVEV (reference sequence). The CDR3 loop reads CASSLLAANEAFF.

The rearrangement uses TRBV20-1 and TRBJ2-1; TCRdb picks TRBD2, but there is no DNA to check that call. Germline V gives CDR1 DFQATT, CDR2 SNEGSKA (reference sequence). The length of the CDR3 is 13 residues. The CDR3 reads CSATLADVNEQFF.

CDR3 loop: CASSQDLNHEAFF. The genes are TRBV4-1 and TRBJ1-1. The germline gives CDR1 MGHRA, CDR2 YSYEKL. CDR3 length: 13 amino acids.

J is TRBJ1-6 and V is TRBV12-3 or TRBV12-4; TCRdb returns TRBD1, unconfirmable since there is no DNA. The length of the CDR3 is 14 residues. The CDR3 here is CASSPGIYNSPLHF.

The genes are TRBV12-3 or TRBV12-4 and TRBJ1-5; no DNA is available, so the TRBD1 call from TCRdb remains unchecked. The CDR3 has 15 amino acids. The CDR3 reads CASSLQDTSNQPQHF.

This chain connects TRBV7-2 to TRBJ1-1; TCRdb returns TRBD1, unconfirmable since there is no DNA. CDR1 is SGHTA and CDR2 is FQGNSA in the germline V gene. The CDR3 is 15 amino acids. Here the CDR3 reads CASSPSGPMNTEAFF. The whole variable domain, filled in from reference TRBV7-2 and TRBJ1-1, reads GAGVSQSPSNKVTEKGKDVELRCDPISGHTALYWYRQSLGQGLEFLIYFQGNSAPDKSGLPSDRFSAERTGGSVSTLTIQRTQQEDSAVYLCASSPSGPMNTEAFFGQGTRLTVV.

The V gene is TRBV5-1, the J gene TRBJ2-5; lacking DNA, the TRBD2 call made by TCRdb goes unchecked. Germline CDR1 reads SGHRS; CDR2 reads YFSETQ. This CDR3 region has 15 residues. The CDR3 here is CASSPLWRAEETQYF.

The rearrangement joins TRBV10-3 to TRBJ2-7; lacking DNA, the TRBD1 call made by TCRdb goes unchecked. From germline, CDR1 is ENHRY and CDR2 SYGVKD. The CDR3 contains 13 residues. CDR3 loop: CASSTGGRTEQYF.

V gene TRBV6-5 combines with J gene TRBJ2-7. This CDR3 is 14 amino acids long. Germline V gives CDR1 MNHEY, CDR2 SVGAGI. The CDR3: CASSYGGPLDEQYF.

This chain connects TRBV7-2 to TRBJ2-5; the TRBD1 assignment by TCRdb is unverifiable without DNA. The CDR3 spans 14 residues. In germline, CDR1 is SGHTA, CDR2 FQGNSA. CDR3 sequence reads: CASSPPQRGETQYF.

The chain recombines TRBV20-1 with TRBJ1-1; TCRdb calls TRBD1, which cannot be checked without DNA. The CDR3 is made up of 17 amino acids. The V gene's germline CDR1 is DFQATT and CDR2 SNEGSKA (reference sequence). The CDR3 is CSARGPVQGKKVTEAFF.

The chain joins TRBV15 to TRBJ1-5. CDR3 size: 15 residues. The germline gives CDR1 LNHNV, CDR2 YYDKDF (reference sequence). This CDR3 reads CATSPRLGSNQPQHF.